These 11 T cell receptor beta chains share one sample of origin, sequenced in a study of shared clonotypes between healthy human individuals. The assay was immunoSEQ multiplex PCR, and TCRdb's table has in-frame clones only and misses some. The sample includes 1,100,000 or so clones, around 78% of them seen just once. The sequencing input was memory CD4+ T cells from PBMCs. Subset noted: CD45RA-negative fraction. The receptors were gathered from a man between 18 and 29 years old in good health. Some clones in this sample may be carry-over from other donors' samples.

There are a few counts of this clone. V gene TRBV5-8 combines with J gene TRBJ1-1; 10 bases agree with TRBD1. The V gene's germline CDR1 is SGHTS and CDR2 YDEGEE. V shed 0 bases and J 3 bases; nucleotides not matched to a gene: 5. The CDR3 is 16 amino acids. CDR3 residues: CASSLAGTGADTEAFF. DNA for the CDR3: TGTGCCAGCAGCTTGGCGGGGACAGGGGCCGACACTGAAGCTTTCTTT.

This clone was seen more than once but under ten times. V and J are TRBV6-1 and TRBJ1-5, with D possibly TRBD1 on 5 matching bases. The CDR3 length is 15 residues. V shed 4 bases and J shed 2 bases, with 12 bases lying between them. Germline lookup yields CDR1 MNHNS and CDR2 SASEGT. The chain's CDR3 is CASSGGARGNQPQHF. In nucleotides, the CDR3 is TGTGCCAGCAGTGGAGGGGCGCGGGGCAATCAGCCCCAGCATTTT.

This rearrangement joins TRBV10-3 to TRBJ1-5; 7 bases agree with TRBD1. Losses at the gene ends were 2 bases for V and 7 bases for J; bases not matched to a gene: 14. This CDR3 has 17 residues. In germline, CDR1 is ENHRY, CDR2 SYGVKD. Here the CDR3 DNA reads TGTGCCATCAGTGAGATCGGGTTCGGATCAGGGGGACAGCCCCAGCATTTT. Amino acids: CAISEIGFGSGGQPQHF.

The chain has TRBV2 and TRBJ2-7; a weak D match, TRBD1 (5 bases). CDR1 and CDR2 from the germline V gene are SNHLY and FYNNEI. V dropped 0 bases and J dropped 1 base, with 10 bases sitting between them. The length of the CDR3 is 15 residues. The CDR3 is CASSEAGQVSYEQYF. As DNA, the CDR3 is TGTGCCAGCAGTGAAGCGGGGCAGGTTTCCTACGAGCAGTACTTC.

The chain combines TRBV6-1 with TRBJ1-1, with 7 bases fitting TRBD1. Trimming at V came to 4 bases and at J to 5 bases, leaving 7 bases not matched to a gene. The CDR3 covers 14 residues. The germline V gene encodes CDR1 MNHNS and CDR2 SASEGT. CDR3 nucleotides: TGTGCCAGCAGTGGCCCCGACAGGGCGACTGAAGCTTTCTTT. Translation: CASSGPDRATEAFF.

A single count supports this clone. The chain employs TRBV10-3 and TRBJ2-3; D uncertain. Germline V CDR1 and CDR2: ENHRY, SYGVKD. Trimming took 0 bases from V and 0 from J, leaving 4 bases between them. This CDR3 has 14 residues. The DNA for the CDR3 is TGTGCCATCAGTGAGTCCGACAGCACAGATACGCAGTATTTT. It codes for CAISESDSTDTQYF.

The gene calls are TRBV2 and TRBJ1-1; TRBD1 might be the D (6 bases). The CDR3 length is 14 residues. The V end lost 4 bases, the J end lost 1 base, and 10 bases lay between the germline ends. The V gene's germline CDR1 is SNHLY and CDR2 FYNNEI. CDR3 nucleotide sequence: TGTGCCAGCAGTGGGTCCAGGGGGAACACTGAAGCTTTCTTT. Translating gives CASSGSRGNTEAFF. The complete variable domain, with remaining parts taken from reference TRBV2 and TRBJ1-1, reads EPEVTQTPSHQVTQMGQEVILRCVPISNHLYFYWYRQILGQKVEFLVSFYNNEISEKSEIFDDQFSVERPDGSNFTLKIRSTKLEDSAMYFCASSGSRGNTEAFFGQGTRLTVV.

The rearrangement joins TRBV7-6 to TRBJ1-1, with no clear D. Trimming removed 1 base at V and 0 bases at J, with 9 bases between. The CDR3 loop spans 15 amino acids. Germline loops: CDR1 SGHVS, CDR2 FNYEAQ. CDR3 coding DNA: TGTGCCAGCAGCTTAGGAAACGGGTTGAACACTGAAGCTTTCTTT. Amino acids: CASSLGNGLNTEAFF.

The chain links TRBV6-7 to TRBJ2-7; 9 nucleotides align to TRBD2. TRBV6-7 is assigned to the ORF class and has an uncertain function. J lost 3 bases, V lost 1 base, and 10 bases had no gene match. The CDR3 runs to 17 residues. CDR3 bases: TGTGCCAGCAGTTACTGCAAAACGGGGACTAGCTACTACGAGCAGTACTTC. It specifies CASSYCKTGTSYYEQYF.

The gene calls are TRBV4-2 and TRBJ1-4, with 9 positions matching TRBD1. V lost 5 bases to trimming and J lost 6 bases; unmatched junction nucleotides: 7. The germline gives CDR1 LGHNA, CDR2 YNFKEQ. The CDR3 is 15 residues long. The CDR3 DNA reads TGTGCCAGCAGCAGCTTTTGGACAGGGGATGAAAAACTGTTTTTT. Translation gives CASSSFWTGDEKLFF.

The table lists this clone with many counts. The chain combines TRBV9 with TRBJ2-7; 11 bases line up with TRBD1. The CDR3 totals 15 residues. The germline gives CDR1 SGDLS, CDR2 YYNGEE. The V segment lost 4 bases and the J segment 2 bases; nucleotides outside the gene matches: 5. The CDR3 DNA reads TGTGCCAGCAGCATCGGGACAGGGGGACCCTACGAGCAGTACTTC. It translates to CASSIGTGGPYEQYF.